The TCR beta chain described here comes from a study of early stage breast cancer tumors. Looking at the study overall: Most of the 16 invasive tumors were ER+, PR+ and HER2-.

With V trimmed by 3 bases and J by 1 base, 6 bases remained unmatched. Germline V gene sequence: CDR1 SGHDT, CDR2 YYEEEE. The length of the CDR3 is 15 residues. Sequenced by immunoSEQ multiplex PCR; TCRdb stores in-frame clones only, minus some. The sample has about 24,000 clones, about 70% seen once. The sample holds a few counts of this clone. What it binds is unknown. Study-level points and caveats: Functional markers like CD4, CD8 and FOXP3 were missed in bulk sequencing. Commonly generated sequences made up most enriched TCRB sequences shared between patients.

Sequencing used breast tumor tissue. This rearrangement joins TRBV5-6 to TRBJ2-5; 7 bases are shared with TRBD1. This clonotype was obtained from a person between 60 and 70 years old with breast cancer. CDR3 protein: CASSSWGTAQETQYF. CDR3 coding DNA: TGTGCCAGCAGCTCATGGGGGACAGCCCAAGAGACCCAGTACTTC.